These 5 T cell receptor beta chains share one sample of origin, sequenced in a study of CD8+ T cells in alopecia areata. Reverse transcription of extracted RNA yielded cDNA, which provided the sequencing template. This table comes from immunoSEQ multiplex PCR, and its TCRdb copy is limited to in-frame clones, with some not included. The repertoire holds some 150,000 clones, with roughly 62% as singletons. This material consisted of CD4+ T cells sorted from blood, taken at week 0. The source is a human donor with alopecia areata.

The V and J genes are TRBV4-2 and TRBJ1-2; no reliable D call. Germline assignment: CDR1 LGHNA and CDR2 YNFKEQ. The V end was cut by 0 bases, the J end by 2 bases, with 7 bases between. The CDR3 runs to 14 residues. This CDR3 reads CASSQEEGNYGYTF. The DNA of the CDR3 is TGTGCCAGCAGCCAAGAAGAGGGAAACTATGGCTACACCTTC.

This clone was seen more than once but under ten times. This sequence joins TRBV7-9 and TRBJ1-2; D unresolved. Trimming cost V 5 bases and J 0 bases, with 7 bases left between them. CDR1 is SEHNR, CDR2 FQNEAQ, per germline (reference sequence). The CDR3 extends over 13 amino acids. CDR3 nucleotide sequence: TGTGCCAGCAGCCCCGGGACTAACTATGGCTACACCTTC. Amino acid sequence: CASSPGTNYGYTF.

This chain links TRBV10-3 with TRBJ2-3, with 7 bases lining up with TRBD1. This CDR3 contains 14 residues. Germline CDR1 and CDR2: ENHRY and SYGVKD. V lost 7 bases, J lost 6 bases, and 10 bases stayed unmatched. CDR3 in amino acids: CAIKTGTEGDTQYF. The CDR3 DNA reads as TGTGCCATCAAAACCGGGACAGAGGGTGATACGCAGTATTTT.

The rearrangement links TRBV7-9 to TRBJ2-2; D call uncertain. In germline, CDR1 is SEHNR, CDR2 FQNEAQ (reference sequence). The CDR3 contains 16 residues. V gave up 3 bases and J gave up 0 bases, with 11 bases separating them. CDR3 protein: CASSLRYNSNTGELFF. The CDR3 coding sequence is TGTGCCAGCAGCTTGCGTTACAACTCGAACACCGGGGAGCTGTTTTTT.

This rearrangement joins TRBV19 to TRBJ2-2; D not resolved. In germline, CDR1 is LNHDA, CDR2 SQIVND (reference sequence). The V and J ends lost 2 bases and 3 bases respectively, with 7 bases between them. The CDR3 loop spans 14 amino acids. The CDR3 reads CASSITWDTGELFF. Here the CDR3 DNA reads TGTGCCAGTAGTATAACTTGGGACACCGGGGAGCTGTTTTTT.